The sequence of this T cell receptor beta chain was determined in a study of blood T cell repertoires in COVID-19. As for the study in general: T cells, B-cell-depleted T cells, or PBMCs supplied cDNA or gDNA.

The table came from immunoSEQ multiplex PCR; TCRdb's copy has only in-frame clones and leaves some out. This sample has around 250,000 clones, with 80% to 90% found just once. Germline CDR1 MNHEY, CDR2 SMNVEV (reference sequence). This CDR3 spans 16 amino acids. V dropped 5 bases and J dropped 0; count of bases not matched to a gene: 5. The source material was PBMCs or T cells enriched from blood (not recorded which). This receptor was taken from a woman between 25 and 40 years old who had recovered from COVID-19. The chain uses TRBV27 and TRBJ2-7; 12 bases agree with TRBD2. CDR3 DNA sequence: TGTGCCAGCAGTATCACTAGCGGGAGGAGCTCCTACGAGCAGTACTTC. Translation: CASSITSGRSSYEQYF.